Listed below are T cell receptor beta chains from one sample, sequenced in a study of blood T cell repertoires in COVID-19. Sequenced by immunoSEQ multiplex PCR; TCRdb stores in-frame clones only, minus some. The table lists 300,000 to 400,000 clones, approximately 90% of them singletons. The sequencing sample was made of PBMCs or T cells enriched from blood (not recorded which). The receptors originated from a woman under 40 with acute COVID-19. CDR3s include the opening cysteine and the closing phenylalanine or tryptophan. D genes are given only for firm matches. Some rows mark clone size as missing; the rest say once, few, many or name a class of expanded clone.

TRBJ1-1 TRBD1 once TRBV5-6 TGTGCCAGCTCTTTTACAGGGGGGACTGAAGCTTTCTTT CASSFTGGTEAFF
TRBJ2-2 . . TRBV19 TGTGCCAGTAGTTGGCAGGGGCTCACCGGGGAGCTGTTTTTT CASSWQGLTGELFF
TRBJ2-1 TRBD1 . TRBV27 TGTGCCAGCAGTTTAACAGGGGGCTCCTACAATGAGCAGTTCTTC CASSLTGGSYNEQFF
TRBJ2-7 . once TRBV7-9 TGTGCCAGCAGCTTGGTGCTAGAGCAGTACTTC CASSLVLEQYF
TRBJ2-4 TRBD2 . TRBV4-1 TGCGCCAGCAGCCAAGACCCCGGACTAGCGGGCGGACTAGCCAAAAACATTCAGTACTTC CASSQDPGLAGGLAKNIQYF
TRBJ2-5 TRBD1 . TRBV2 TGTGCCACCAGGAGCGACAGGGAGAAGACCCAGTACTTC CATRSDREKTQYF
TRBJ2-5 TRBD2 . TRBV6-5 TGTGCCAGCATGACTAGCAGAGCCACCGAGACCCAGTACTTC CASMTSRATETQYF
TRBJ2-2 . few TRBV7-3 TGTGCCAGCAGCTTAGCTCCTACTGCCGGGGAGCTGTTTTTT CASSLAPTAGELFF
TRBJ2-7 . . TRBV9 TGTGCCAGCAGCGGATCCGGGAAAAGGATCGCGAAGGACGAGCAGTACTTC CASSGSGKRIAKDEQYF
TRBJ2-5 TRBD2 . TRBV7-9 TGTGCCAGCAGCCAAGGACTAGCGGGGCGCCAAGAGACCCAGTACTTC CASSQGLAGRQETQYF
TRBJ2-7 TRBD2 . TRBV30 TGTGCCTGCCGAAAACCGGGACTAGCGGGGTTTGTTGGCGAGCAGTACTTC CACRKPGLAGFVGEQYF
TRBJ1-5 . few TRBV7-9 TGTGCCAGCAGCTCTGGAGGGAGCAATCAGCCCCAGCATTTT CASSSGGSNQPQHF
TRBJ1-5 . . TRBV27 TGTGCCAGCAGTTTATCGGTGGCAGGCAATCAGCCCCAGCATTTT CASSLSVAGNQPQHF
TRBJ2-3 . . TRBV2 TGTGCCAGCCAAGCCCCCAGCGCAGGGGCAGATACGCAGTATTTT CASQAPSAGADTQYF
TRBJ2-3 TRBD1 once TRBV5-1 TGCGCCAGCAAGTTCCGGGACAGGGAGTTAGATACGCAGTATTTT CASKFRDRELDTQYF
TRBJ1-4 . . TRBV20-1 TGCAGTGCTAGTGGGCAGGGGAGTGAAAAACTGTTTTTT CSASGQGSEKLFF
TRBJ1-2 . . TRBV12-3/TRBV12-4 TGTGCCAGCAGTTTTACTTCGGACTATGGCTACACCTTC CASSFTSDYGYTF
TRBJ2-2 TRBD2 . TRBV7-2 TGTGCCAGCAGCGTACGGACCGCGGGAGAATTTACCGGGGAGCTGTTTTTT CASSVRTAGEFTGELFF
TRBJ2-1 . . TRBV10-1 TGCGCCAGCAGTGTGGGGGGTACCCACTACAATGAGCAGTTCTTC CASSVGGTHYNEQFF
TRBJ2-1 . . TRBV4-1 TGCGCCAGCAGCCAAGATACGAGAGAGCAGTTCTTC CASSQDTREQFF
TRBJ1-5 . . TRBV30 TGTGCCTGGAGTGTAAAGGCAGGGATCAATCAGCCCCAGCATTTT CAWSVKAGINQPQHF
TRBJ2-7 TRBD1 . TRBV6-5 TGTGCCAGCAGTTACTCGTTGGGACAGGGGGCCCACGAGCAGTACTTC CASSYSLGQGAHEQYF
TRBJ2-3 TRBD2 . TRBV4-3 TGCGCCAGCAGCCAAGATCAGGGGACTAGCGGGGGGACCACAGATACGCAGTATTTT CASSQDQGTSGGTTDTQYF
TRBJ1-4 . . TRBV6-1 TGTGCCAGCAGTGAAAGGCAGGTTAGGGAAAAACTGTTTTTT CASSERQVREKLFF
TRBJ2-4 TRBD1 . TRBV11-2 TGTGCCAGCAGCTGGGACAGGGAGGGATCAAACATTCAGTACTTC CASSWDREGSNIQYF
TRBJ2-5 . . TRBV20-1 TGCAGTGCTGACTTGAAGACCCAGTACTTC CSADLKTQYF
TRBJ1-2 . . TRBV24-1 TGTGCCACCAGTGATTCCTCATACAGTGGTGGCTACACCTTC CATSDSSYSGGYTF
TRBJ1-4 TRBD1 . TRBV24-1 TGTGCCACTGCACCCGGGACAGGGATTGCAACTAATGAAAAACTGTTTTTT CATAPGTGIATNEKLFF
TRBJ1-1 . . TRBV19 TGTGCCAGTACAGTAGGAGCTATGAACACTGAAGCTTTCTTT CASTVGAMNTEAFF
TRBJ1-1 TRBD1 . TRBV7-7 TGTGCCAGCAGCAAAACAGGGGACACTGAAGCTTTCTTT CASSKTGDTEAFF
TRBJ2-5 TRBD2 . TRBV5-6 TGTGCCAGCAGCCTGGGACTAGCGGGGCCCCAAGAGACCCAGTACTTC CASSLGLAGPQETQYF
TRBJ2-1 TRBD2 once TRBV24-1 TGTGCCACCAGTGATCGACTAGCGGGGGGGGCGAGGGATGAGCAGTTCTTC CATSDRLAGGARDEQFF